The 32 T cell receptor beta chains reported below all come from one sample, sequenced in a study of blood T cell repertoires in COVID-19. Method: immunoSEQ multiplex PCR; TCRdb's copy keeps in-frame clones and lacks some. The repertoire holds hundreds of thousands of clones, almost 90% seen once, with around 1.5% in the top ten. Sequenced material: peripheral blood. These receptors all stem from an elderly man with acute or convalescent COVID-19.

This clone was seen once. The chain joins TRBV6-6 to TRBJ2-1; maybe TRBD2 (7 bases). The CDR3 has 13 residues. Germline V gene sequence: CDR1 MNHNY, CDR2 SVGAGI (reference sequence). V lost 5 bases to trimming and J lost 7 bases, with 12 bases between them. CDR3 coding DNA: TGTGCCAGCAGTCGAGGGGGAGGGAATGAGCAGTTCTTC. Translating gives CASSRGGGNEQFF.

The chain employs TRBV19 and TRBJ2-2; 8 bases fit TRBD1. The CDR3 has 13 residues. V shed 9 bases and J 4 bases; nucleotides not matched to a gene: 4. The germline V gene encodes CDR1 LNHDA and CDR2 SQIVND (reference sequence). CDR3 DNA sequence: TGTGCCAGCGGAACAGGGGGCACCGGGGAGCTGTTTTTT. Protein product: CASGTGGTGELFF. The full variable domain, completed using reference TRBV19 and TRBJ2-2, is DGGITQSPKYLFRKEGQNVTLSCEQNLNHDAMYWYRQDPGQGLRLIYYSQIVNDFQKGDIAEGYSVSREKKESFPLTVTSAQKNPTAFYLCASGTGGTGELFFGEGSRLTVL.

The V gene is TRBV6-5, the J gene TRBJ1-2; D gene ambiguous. The CDR3 covers 16 residues. The V gene's germline CDR1 is MNHEY and CDR2 SVGAGI. V was pared by 2 bases and J by 2 bases, with 15 bases between. CDR3 DNA sequence: TGTGCCAGCAGTTACGAGACATCTGGCGTAAACTATGGCTACACCTTC. This codes for CASSYETSGVNYGYTF.

This rearrangement joins TRBV6-1 to TRBJ2-7; 15 positions match TRBD2. There are 18 residues in the CDR3. CDR1 MNHNS and CDR2 SASEGT come from the germline V gene. V lost 3 bases, J lost 1 base, and 7 bases stayed unmatched. The CDR3 loop reads CASSEEGLAGGGSYEQYF. CDR3 sequence (DNA): TGTGCCAGCAGTGAGGAGGGACTAGCGGGGGGCGGTTCCTACGAGCAGTACTTC.

This chain uses TRBV2 with TRBJ2-7; 8 positions match TRBD1. The V and J ends lost 9 bases and 0 bases, in that order; junction bases with no gene match: 4. This CDR3 is built from 13 residues. The germline V gene has CDR1 SNHLY and CDR2 FYNNEI. CDR3 residues: CASKTGASYEQYF. CDR3 nucleotide sequence: TGTGCCAGTAAGACAGGGGCCTCCTACGAGCAGTACTTC.

This chain links TRBV5-6 with TRBJ1-1; tentatively, D is TRBD1 (5 bases). This CDR3 is built from 15 residues. The germline V and J ends were trimmed by 3 bases and 2 bases, with 14 bases remaining between them. The germline V gene encodes CDR1 SGHDT and CDR2 YYEEEE. CDR3 sequence reads: CASSWISRGNTEAFF. Here the CDR3 DNA reads TGTGCCAGCAGCTGGATTTCTAGGGGCAACACTGAAGCTTTCTTT. The full variable domain, rest sourced from reference TRBV5-6 and TRBJ1-1, is DAGVTQSPTHLIKTRGQQVTLRCSPKSGHDTVSWYQQALGQGPQFIFQYYEEEERQRGNFPDRFSGHQFPNYSSELNVNALLLGDSALYLCASSWISRGNTEAFFGQGTRLTVV.

This sequence joins TRBV25-1 and TRBJ1-4, with 7 bases that match TRBD1. The CDR3 consists of 13 residues. Germline CDR1 MGHDK, CDR2 SYGVNS. V gave up 6 bases and J gave up 3 bases; unmatched junction bases: 1. This CDR3 reads CASRQGSNEKLFF. For the CDR3, the DNA is TGTGCCAGCAGACAGGGGTCTAATGAAAAACTGTTTTTT.

This clone was counted a few times. The V and J genes are TRBV7-9 and TRBJ1-1; TRBD1 aligns across 11 bases. Germline V gene sequence: CDR1 SEHNR, CDR2 FQNEAQ (reference sequence). V shed 5 bases and J 5 bases; nucleotides not matched to a gene: 7. This CDR3 comprises 15 residues. CDR3 sequence (DNA): TGTGCCAGCAGCGATACCGGACAGGGGGCGACTGAAGCTTTCTTT. Its protein product is CASSDTGQGATEAFF.

The chain has TRBV5-6 and TRBJ2-5, with TRBD1 matching over 9 bases. The CDR3 loop spans 15 amino acids. V gave up 5 bases and J gave up 1 base; unmatched junction bases: 6. Per the germline V gene, CDR1 is SGHDT and CDR2 is YYEEEE. CDR3 sequence: CASSRPGQGQETQYF. CDR3 coding DNA: TGTGCCAGCAGTCGTCCGGGACAGGGCCAAGAGACCCAGTACTTC.

This clone was detected only once. The rearrangement joins TRBV7-3 to TRBJ1-1, with 10 bases matching TRBD1. Per germline, CDR1 SGHTA and CDR2 FQGTGA. The CDR3 contains 14 residues. Trimming took 6 bases from V and 7 from J; bases not matched to a gene: 8. The chain's CDR3 is CASRSGTGEVEAFF. Written as DNA, the CDR3 is TGTGCCAGCAGGTCCGGGACAGGGGAAGTTGAAGCTTTCTTT.

The rearrangement links TRBV24-1 to TRBJ2-2; a possible D gene is TRBD2 (6 bases). The length of the CDR3 is 15 residues. V lost 7 bases to trimming and J lost 11 bases, with 22 bases between them. Germline assignment: CDR1 KGHDR and CDR2 SFDVKD. In DNA form, the CDR3 reads TGTGCCACCAGCGGCAAAGGGACGGGAGCGATCGAGCTGTTTTTT. Encoded protein: CATSGKGTGAIELFF.

The chain has TRBV9 and TRBJ2-3; 8 positions agree with TRBD2. The germline V gene encodes CDR1 SGDLS and CDR2 YYNGEE. V was pared by 0 bases and J by 0 bases, with 3 bases of the junction left unmatched. The CDR3 is made up of 16 amino acids. CDR3 nucleotides: TGTGCCAGCAGCGTAGGCGTAGCGGGGAGCACAGATACGCAGTATTTT. This encodes CASSVGVAGSTDTQYF.

This clone came up once. One junction end does not reproduce the germline sequence, and a read error may be involved. V and J are TRBV7-7 and TRBJ2-1; tentatively, D is TRBD2 (5 bases). The CDR3 has 13 residues. Germline V gene data show CDR1 as SSHAT and CDR2 as FNYEAQ (reference sequence). CDR3 DNA sequence: TGTGCTAGCAGCTTATATCGGCGGGATGAGCAGTTCTTC. It translates to CASSLYRRDEQFF.

The chain links TRBV4-3 to TRBJ1-1; D may be TRBD1 (5 bases). The CDR3 extends over 14 amino acids. V gave up 1 base and J gave up 1 base, with 7 bases separating them. Per germline, CDR1 LGHNA and CDR2 YSLEER. The CDR3 here is CASSQVQANTEAFF. CDR3 DNA sequence: TGCGCCAGCAGCCAAGTACAGGCGAACACTGAAGCTTTCTTT.

The chain uses TRBV5-3 and TRBJ1-4, with 7 bases identical to TRBD1. TRBV5-3 is marked as an open reading frame, function uncertain. The CDR3 consists of 15 residues. The V and J ends lost 2 bases and 2 bases, in that order; junction bases with no gene match: 3. CDR3 in DNA: TGTGCCAGAAGCTTCAACAGGGGCACTAATGAAAAACTGTTTTTT. Its protein is CARSFNRGTNEKLFF.

The chain recombines TRBV3-1 (or the pseudogene TRBV3-2) with TRBJ1-2; 8 positions agree with TRBD1. The trim removed 0 bases at V and 4 bases at J, leaving 7 bases unmatched. Germline CDR1 and CDR2: LGHDT and YNNKEL (reference sequence). The length of the CDR3 is 16 residues. In DNA form, the CDR3 reads TGTGCCAGCAGCCAAGATGGGAGGACAGGGCCCTATGGCTACACCTTC. This gives the protein CASSQDGRTGPYGYTF.

The chain links TRBV7-2 to TRBJ1-2; D is undetermined. The CDR3 is 14 residues long. Trimming pared 5 bases from V and 5 bases from J, leaving 15 bases between. Germline CDR1 and CDR2: SGHTA and FQGNSA. The DNA for the CDR3 is TGTGCCAGCAGCGCCCCGGGAGAACTATATGGCTACACCTTC. Translation: CASSAPGELYGYTF. Looking up the rest from reference TRBV7-2 and TRBJ1-2 gives the full variable domain: GAGVSQSPSNKVTEKGKDVELRCDPISGHTALYWYRQSLGQGLEFLIYFQGNSAPDKSGLPSDRFSAERTGGSVSTLTIQRTQQEDSAVYLCASSAPGELYGYTFGSGTRLTVV.

Written as DNA, the CDR3 is TGTGCCAGCACCCAACAGGGGGCGATTAACACCGGGGAGCTGTTTTTT. Translating it yields CASTQQGAINTGELFF. V usage is TRBV11-2 and J usage is TRBJ2-2; 9 bases align to TRBD1. The V segment lost 7 bases and the J segment 2 bases; nucleotides outside the gene matches: 8. Germline V gene lookup returns CDR1 SGHAT and CDR2 FQNNGV. The CDR3 sequence is 16 residues long. Based on the CDR3 plus reference TRBV11-2 and TRBJ2-2, the full variable domain is EAGVAQSPRYKIIEKRQSVAFWCNPISGHATLYWYQQILGQGPKLLIQFQNNGVVDDSQLPKDRFSAERLKGVDSTLKIQPAKLEDSAVYLCASTQQGAINTGELFFGEGSRLTVL.

The chain employs TRBV7-2 and TRBJ2-3, with 8 bases aligning to TRBD1. The CDR3 consists of 15 residues. With 5 bases clipped from V and 6 bases from J, the junction kept 10 bases outside the gene matches. The V gene's germline CDR1 is SGHTA and CDR2 FQGNSA. Written as DNA, the CDR3 is TGTGCCAGCAGCCCGTGGACAGGGTATGAGGATACGCAGTATTTT. Its translation: CASSPWTGYEDTQYF. Full variable domain (missing parts from reference TRBV7-2 and TRBJ2-3): GAGVSQSPSNKVTEKGKDVELRCDPISGHTALYWYRQSLGQGLEFLIYFQGNSAPDKSGLPSDRFSAERTGGSVSTLTIQRTQQEDSAVYLCASSPWTGYEDTQYFGPGTRLTVL.

The sample holds a few counts of this clone. The rearrangement links TRBV7-8 to TRBJ2-7; D might be TRBD1 (6 bases). V lost 1 base to trimming and J lost 5 bases, with 9 bases between them. Germline V gene sequence: CDR1 SGHVS, CDR2 FQNEAQ. The CDR3 has 13 residues. In DNA form, the CDR3 reads TGTGCCAGCAGCTTAGTTCAGGGGCACGAGCAGTACTTC. It translates to CASSLVQGHEQYF.

The chain links TRBV28 to TRBJ2-2, with D possibly TRBD1 on 6 matching bases. The CDR3 length is 15 residues. V lost 2 bases, J lost 6 bases, and 13 bases lay in between. The germline V gene encodes CDR1 MDHEN and CDR2 SYDVKM. The CDR3: CASSLAGARSGELFF. Here the CDR3 DNA reads TGTGCCAGCAGTTTAGCAGGGGCGAGGTCCGGGGAGCTGTTTTTT.

V gene TRBV13 combines with J gene TRBJ1-4, with unresolved D. The CDR3 runs 12 residues. The V and J ends lost 3 bases and 8 bases respectively, with 7 bases between them. Germline V CDR1 and CDR2: PRHDT, FYEKMQ (reference sequence). CDR3 loop: CASSFVSEKLFF. The CDR3 DNA is TGTGCCAGCAGCTTTGTGTCAGAAAAACTGTTTTTT.

This chain joins TRBV27 and TRBJ1-4; no reliable D call. Germline V gene data show CDR1 as MNHEY and CDR2 as SMNVEV (reference sequence). The CDR3 contains 14 residues. Trimming pared 1 base from V and 4 bases from J, leaving 7 bases between. In DNA, the CDR3 is TGTGCCAGCAGTTTATGGGGAGGTAATGAAAAACTGTTTTTT. The encoded protein is CASSLWGGNEKLFF. The full variable domain, rest sourced from reference TRBV27 and TRBJ1-4, is EAQVTQNPRYLITVTGKKLTVTCSQNMNHEYMSWYRQDPGLGLRQIYYSMNVEVTDKGDVPEGYKVSRKEKRNFPLILESPSPNQTSLYFCASSLWGGNEKLFFGSGTQLSVL.

V gene TRBV19 combines with J gene TRBJ1-6; D may be TRBD1 (5 bases). Germline CDR1 and CDR2: LNHDA and SQIVND (reference sequence). Deletions cut 4 bases from V and 3 bases from J, with 13 bases between. The CDR3 runs to 16 residues. The CDR3 sequence is CASSSDSNGYNSPLHF. The CDR3 DNA reads as TGTGCCAGTAGTAGTGACAGTAATGGCTATAATTCACCCCTCCACTTT.

The chain uses TRBV9 and TRBJ2-5; 9 positions match TRBD2. CDR1 is SGDLS, CDR2 YYNGEE, per germline. The CDR3 is 15 residues long. Unmatched junction bases numbered 5, after V lost 4 bases and J lost 1 base. The CDR3 nucleotides are TGTGCCAGCAGCTCTCGCGGGGGGGCCCAAGAGACCCAGTACTTC. The encoded protein is CASSSRGGAQETQYF.

This clone was observed a single time. The chain employs TRBV5-4 and TRBJ2-1; 7 bases agree with TRBD2. Germline lookup yields CDR1 SGHNT and CDR2 YYREEE (reference sequence). V shed 5 bases, J shed 5 bases, and the junction held 10 bases outside the gene matches. There are 15 residues in the CDR3. The CDR3 nucleotides read TGTGCCAGCAGACAGCGGGGAACACTAAACAATGAGCAGTTCTTC. Its translation is CASRQRGTLNNEQFF.

This sequence joins TRBV11-2 and TRBJ2-5; maybe TRBD1 (6 bases). This CDR3 has 15 residues. The germline V gene has CDR1 SGHAT and CDR2 FQNNGV. With 0 bases removed from V and 4 bases from J, the gap between germline ends came to 12 bases. The CDR3 spells CASSLDQGLGETQYF. The CDR3 DNA is TGTGCCAGCAGCTTAGATCAGGGGTTGGGAGAGACCCAGTACTTC.

The J gene is TRBJ2-5, the V gene TRBV7-9, with 8 bases identical to TRBD1. Germline V gene data show CDR1 as SEHNR and CDR2 as FQNEAQ (reference sequence). CDR3 size: 14 residues. V was pared by 3 bases and J by 2 bases, with 2 bases of the junction left unmatched. CDR3 amino acids: CASSFWDRQETQYF. The DNA for the CDR3 is TGTGCCAGCAGCTTTTGGGACAGGCAAGAGACCCAGTACTTC.

The J gene is TRBJ1-2, the V gene TRBV19, with no clear D. The CDR3 extends over 12 amino acids. V shed 5 bases and J shed 5 bases, with 9 bases lying between them. The germline CDR1 and CDR2 sequences are LNHDA and SQIVND (reference sequence). The CDR3 nucleotides are TGTGCCAGTAGTTTCCCGACATATGGCTACACCTTC. The encoded protein is CASSFPTYGYTF.

This rearrangement joins TRBV3-1 (or the pseudogene TRBV3-2) to TRBJ2-4; 7 bases fit TRBD1. Germline CDR1 reads LGHDT; CDR2 reads YNNKEL (reference sequence). The CDR3 has 18 amino acids. With 0 bases clipped from V and 1 base from J, the junction kept 9 bases outside the gene matches. The CDR3 reads CASSQELETGVAKNIQYF. In nucleotides, the CDR3 is TGTGCCAGCAGCCAAGAATTGGAAACAGGGGTCGCCAAAAACATTCAGTACTTC.

This clone occurred a few times. V is TRBV5-6 and J is TRBJ2-5; weak D call: TRBD2 (6 bases). The germline V and J ends were trimmed by 3 bases and 5 bases, with 23 bases remaining between them. The CDR3 has 17 residues. Germline V gives CDR1 SGHDT, CDR2 YYEEEE. CDR3 loop: CASSSIRGTYGRETQYF. The CDR3, as DNA: TGTGCCAGCAGCTCAATTAGAGGGACTTACGGAAGGGAGACCCAGTACTTC.

This clone was observed a single time. The gene calls are TRBV28 and TRBJ2-7, with a weak D call TRBD1 (6 bases). Trimming removed 6 bases at V and 5 bases at J, with 14 bases between. From germline, CDR1 is MDHEN and CDR2 SYDVKM. The CDR3 has 13 amino acids. CDR3 coding DNA: TGTGCCAGCAGAAAAACAGGGATCAACGAGCAGTACTTC. This gives the protein CASRKTGINEQYF.